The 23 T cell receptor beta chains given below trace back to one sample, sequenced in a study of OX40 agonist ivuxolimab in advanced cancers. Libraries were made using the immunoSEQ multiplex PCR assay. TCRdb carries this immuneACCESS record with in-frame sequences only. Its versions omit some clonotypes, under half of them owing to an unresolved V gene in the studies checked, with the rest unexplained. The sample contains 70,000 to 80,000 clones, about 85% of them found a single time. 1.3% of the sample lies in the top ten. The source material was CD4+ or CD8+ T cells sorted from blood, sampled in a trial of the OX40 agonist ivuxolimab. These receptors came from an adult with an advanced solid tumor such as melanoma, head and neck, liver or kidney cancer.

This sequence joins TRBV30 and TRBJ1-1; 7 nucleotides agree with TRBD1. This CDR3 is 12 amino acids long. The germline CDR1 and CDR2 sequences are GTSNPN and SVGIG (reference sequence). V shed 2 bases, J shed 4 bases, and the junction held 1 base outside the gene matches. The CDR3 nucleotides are TGTGCCTGGAGTCGGACAGGCACTGAAGCTTTCTTT. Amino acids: CAWSRTGTEAFF. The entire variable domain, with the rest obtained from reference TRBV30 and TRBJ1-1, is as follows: SQTIHQWPATLVQPVGSPLSLECTVEGTSNPNLYWYRQAAGRGLQLLFYSVGIGQISSEVPQNLSASRPQDRQFILSSKKLLLSDSGFYLCAWSRTGTEAFFGQGTRLTVV.

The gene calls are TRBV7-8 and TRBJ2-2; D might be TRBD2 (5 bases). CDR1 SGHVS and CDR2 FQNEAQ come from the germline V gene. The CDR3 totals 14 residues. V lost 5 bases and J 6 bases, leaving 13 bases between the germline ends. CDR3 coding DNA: TGTGCCAGCAGCGGACTGACGAGGGCCGGGGAGCTGTTTTTT. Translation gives CASSGLTRAGELFF.

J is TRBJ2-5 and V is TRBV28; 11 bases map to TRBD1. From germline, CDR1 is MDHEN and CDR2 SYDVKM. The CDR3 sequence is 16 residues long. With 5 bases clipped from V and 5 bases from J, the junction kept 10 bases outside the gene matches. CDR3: CASSPTPGQGAETQYF. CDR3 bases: TGTGCCAGCAGTCCCACCCCTGGACAGGGGGCCGAGACCCAGTACTTC.

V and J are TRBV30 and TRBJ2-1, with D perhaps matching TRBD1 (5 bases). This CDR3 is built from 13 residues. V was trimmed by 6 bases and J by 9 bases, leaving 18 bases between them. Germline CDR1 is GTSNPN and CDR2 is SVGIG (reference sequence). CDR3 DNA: TGTGCCTGCAGGGCCCAGGGTAGCCGTGAGCAGTTCTTC. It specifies CACRAQGSREQFF.

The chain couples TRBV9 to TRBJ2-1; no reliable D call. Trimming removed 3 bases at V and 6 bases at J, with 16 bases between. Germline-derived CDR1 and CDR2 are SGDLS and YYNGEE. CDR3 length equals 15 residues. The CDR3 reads CASSAAANWANEQFF. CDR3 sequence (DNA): TGTGCCAGCAGCGCCGCAGCGAATTGGGCCAATGAGCAGTTCTTC.

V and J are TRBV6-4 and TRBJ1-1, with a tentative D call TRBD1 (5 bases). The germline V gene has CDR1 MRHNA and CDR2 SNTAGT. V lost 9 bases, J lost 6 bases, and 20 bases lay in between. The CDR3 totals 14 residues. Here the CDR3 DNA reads TGTGCCAGTGGGGGAAGGGGACCTAACGCTGAAGCTTTCTTT. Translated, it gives CASGGRGPNAEAFF.

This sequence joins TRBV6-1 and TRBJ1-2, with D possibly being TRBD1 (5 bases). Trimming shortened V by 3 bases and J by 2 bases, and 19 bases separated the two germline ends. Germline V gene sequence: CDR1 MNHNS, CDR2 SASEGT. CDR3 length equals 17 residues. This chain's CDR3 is CASSDLPGQGLNYGYTF. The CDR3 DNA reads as TGTGCCAGCAGTGATCTCCCGGGGCAGGGCCTAAACTATGGCTACACCTTC.

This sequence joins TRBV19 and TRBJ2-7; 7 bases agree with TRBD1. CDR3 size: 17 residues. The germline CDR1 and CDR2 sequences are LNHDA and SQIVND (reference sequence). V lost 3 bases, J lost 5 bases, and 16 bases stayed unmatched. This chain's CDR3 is CASSMLNPGQQKHEQYF. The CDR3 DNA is TGTGCCAGTAGTATGTTAAATCCGGGACAGCAGAAACACGAGCAGTACTTC.

The CDR3 is CASSTPGRYYGYTF. In nucleotides, the CDR3 is TGTGCCAGTAGTACACCGGGACGGTACTATGGCTACACCTTC. This sequence joins TRBV19 and TRBJ1-2; TRBD1 is a possible D gene (5 bases). The V and J ends lost 4 bases and 3 bases respectively, with 12 bases between them. Germline loops: CDR1 LNHDA, CDR2 SQIVND (reference sequence). The CDR3 spans 14 residues.

The chain's CDR3 is CASKMVQQGDFYGYTF. The CDR3 DNA follows: TGTGCCAGTAAGATGGTACAACAGGGCGATTTCTATGGCTACACCTTC. The chain has TRBV19 and TRBJ1-2, with a possible D match to TRBD1 (6 bases). The CDR3 is 16 amino acids. V was shortened by 7 bases and J by 4 bases, with 22 bases between the two germline ends. Per germline, CDR1 LNHDA and CDR2 SQIVND (reference sequence). The full variable domain, completed using reference TRBV19 and TRBJ1-2, is DGGITQSPKYLFRKEGQNVTLSCEQNLNHDAMYWYRQDPGQGLRLIYYSQIVNDFQKGDIAEGYSVSREKKESFPLTVTSAQKNPTAFYLCASKMVQQGDFYGYTFGSGTRLTVV.

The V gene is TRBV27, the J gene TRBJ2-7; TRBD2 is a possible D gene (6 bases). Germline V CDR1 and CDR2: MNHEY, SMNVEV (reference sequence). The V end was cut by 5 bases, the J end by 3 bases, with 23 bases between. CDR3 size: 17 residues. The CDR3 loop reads CASSPQPGTRTSYEQYF. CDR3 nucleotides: TGTGCCAGCAGTCCTCAACCCGGGACTCGGACCAGCTACGAGCAGTACTTC.

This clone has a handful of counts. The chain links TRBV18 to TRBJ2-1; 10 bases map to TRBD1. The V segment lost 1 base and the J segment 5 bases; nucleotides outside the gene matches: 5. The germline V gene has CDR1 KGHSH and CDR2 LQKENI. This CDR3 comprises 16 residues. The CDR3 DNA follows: TGTGCCAGCTCACCACGGGGACAGGGGACCCACAATGAGCAGTTCTTC. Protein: CASSPRGQGTHNEQFF.

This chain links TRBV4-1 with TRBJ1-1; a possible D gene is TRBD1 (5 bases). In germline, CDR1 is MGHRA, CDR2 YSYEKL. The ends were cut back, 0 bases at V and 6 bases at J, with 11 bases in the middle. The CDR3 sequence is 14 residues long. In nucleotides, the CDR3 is TGCGCCAGCAGCCAAGAGGGGCCTAGCGCTGAAGCTTTCTTT. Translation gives CASSQEGPSAEAFF.

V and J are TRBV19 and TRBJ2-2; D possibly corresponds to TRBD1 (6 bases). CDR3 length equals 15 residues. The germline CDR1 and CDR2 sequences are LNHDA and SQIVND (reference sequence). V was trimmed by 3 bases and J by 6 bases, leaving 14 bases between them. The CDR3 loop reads CASSMGAGSAGELFF. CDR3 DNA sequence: TGTGCCAGTAGTATGGGGGCAGGGTCGGCCGGGGAGCTGTTTTTT.

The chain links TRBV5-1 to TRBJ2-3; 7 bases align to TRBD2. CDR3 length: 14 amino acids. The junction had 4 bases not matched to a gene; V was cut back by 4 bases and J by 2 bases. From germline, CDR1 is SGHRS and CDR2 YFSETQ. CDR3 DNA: TGCGCCAGCAGCCCACTAGCGTTCACAGATACGCAGTATTTT. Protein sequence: CASSPLAFTDTQYF.

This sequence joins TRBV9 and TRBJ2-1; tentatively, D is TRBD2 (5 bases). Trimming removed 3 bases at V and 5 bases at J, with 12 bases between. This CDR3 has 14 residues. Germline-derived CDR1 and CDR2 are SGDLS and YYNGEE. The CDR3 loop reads CASSALGLNNEQFF. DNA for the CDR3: TGTGCCAGCAGCGCTTTAGGACTTAACAATGAGCAGTTCTTC.

The CDR3 loop is CASSPGVSYEQYF. The CDR3 bases are TGTGCCAGCTCACCAGGGGTTTCCTACGAGCAGTACTTC. The J gene is TRBJ2-7, the V gene TRBV18; D uncertain. This CDR3 spans 13 amino acids. CDR1 and CDR2 from the germline V gene are KGHSH and LQKENI. The V end was cut by 2 bases, the J end by 1 base, with 6 bases between.

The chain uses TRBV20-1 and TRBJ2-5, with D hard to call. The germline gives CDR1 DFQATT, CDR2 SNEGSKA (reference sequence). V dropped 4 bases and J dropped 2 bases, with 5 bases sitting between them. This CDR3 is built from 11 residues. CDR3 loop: CSATRQETQYF. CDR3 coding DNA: TGCAGTGCTACCAGGCAAGAGACCCAGTACTTC.

Here the CDR3 reads CASSGQGGSNQPQHF. The CDR3 coding sequence is TGTGCCAGTAGTGGACAGGGGGGGAGCAATCAGCCCCAGCATTTT. The chain joins TRBV19 to TRBJ1-5; 10 bases align to TRBD1. Germline values: CDR1 LNHDA, CDR2 SQIVND (reference sequence). This CDR3 comprises 15 residues. J was trimmed by 1 base and V by 5 bases; bases with no gene match: 2.

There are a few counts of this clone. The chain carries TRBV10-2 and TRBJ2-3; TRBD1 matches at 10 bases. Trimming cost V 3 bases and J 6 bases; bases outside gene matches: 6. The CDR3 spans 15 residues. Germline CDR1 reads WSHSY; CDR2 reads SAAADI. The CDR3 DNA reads TGCGCCAGCAGTGAACCGGGACAGGGGAGGGATACGCAGTATTTT. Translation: CASSEPGQGRDTQYF.

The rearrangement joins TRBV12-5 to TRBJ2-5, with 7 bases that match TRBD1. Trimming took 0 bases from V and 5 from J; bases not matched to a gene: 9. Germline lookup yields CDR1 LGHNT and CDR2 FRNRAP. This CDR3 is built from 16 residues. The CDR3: CASGLVREGAWETQYF. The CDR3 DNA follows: TGTGCTAGTGGTTTGGTACGAGAGGGGGCTTGGGAGACCCAGTACTTC.

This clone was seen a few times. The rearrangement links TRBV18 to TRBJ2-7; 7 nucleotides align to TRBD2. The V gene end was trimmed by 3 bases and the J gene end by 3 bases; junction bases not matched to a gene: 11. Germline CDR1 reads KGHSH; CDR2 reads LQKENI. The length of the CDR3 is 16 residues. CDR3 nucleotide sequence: TGTGCCAGCTCACCCGCACTTGGCGGGAGATTCTACGAGCAGTACTTC. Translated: CASSPALGGRFYEQYF.

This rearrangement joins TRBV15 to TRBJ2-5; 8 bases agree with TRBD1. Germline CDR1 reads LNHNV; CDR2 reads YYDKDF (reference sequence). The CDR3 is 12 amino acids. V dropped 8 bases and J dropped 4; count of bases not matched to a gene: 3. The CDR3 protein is CATRTGGETQYF. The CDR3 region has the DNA TGTGCCACCCGCACAGGGGGAGAGACCCAGTACTTC.